The next 9 T cell receptor beta chains were all read from a single sample in a study of T cells in Graves' hyperthyroidism and ophthalmopathy. The investigators amplified TCR beta CDR3 regions from RNA transcripts. Primed by the HTBI set, a first-round RT-PCR was run on the TCR CDR3. From the multiplex PCR reads, TCRdb called clonotypes with MiXCR, one entry per CDR3 protein. Of under 400,000 distinct CDR3 sequences detected, 21% appear once; the ten largest clones hold about 50%. Material for sequencing was blood. These receptors all come from a woman in her 50s with Graves' hyperthyroidism.

In this sample, this clonotype turned up many times. The chain is built from TRBV18 and TRBJ1-1; D gene ambiguous. Germline V gene lookup returns CDR1 KGHSH and CDR2 LQKENI. V lost 3 bases, J lost 7 bases, and 12 bases lay in between. The CDR3 is made up of 13 amino acids. CDR3 amino acids: CASSPNRDGEAFF. CDR3 sequence (DNA): TGTGCCAGCTCACCTAATCGAGACGGTGAAGCTTTCTTT.

This clonotype has just a few counts. The CDR3 DNA is TGTGCCAGCAGTGAGAACGCATTTAGCTCCTACAATGAGCAGTTCTTC. Its protein is CASSENAFSSYNEQFF. This chain uses TRBV6-1 with TRBJ2-1; unclear D gene. CDR1 is MNHNS, CDR2 SASEGT, per germline. Trimming left V 3 bases short and J 0 bases short, with 12 bases between. The CDR3 is 16 amino acids.

Many counts were recorded for this clonotype. V usage is TRBV24-1 and J usage is TRBJ2-1; a possible D gene is TRBD1 (5 bases). Trimming left V 2 bases short and J 5 bases short, with 15 bases between. The CDR3 has 16 amino acids. Germline V CDR1 and CDR2: KGHDR, SFDVKD. Here the CDR3 reads CATSDSGQGRDNEQFF. The CDR3 DNA reads as TGTGCCACCAGTGATTCTGGGCAGGGTAGGGACAATGAGCAGTTCTTC.

This clonotype was counted ten times or more. The chain carries TRBV5-1 and TRBJ1-6; the D is unclear. The CDR3 spans 15 residues. In germline, CDR1 is SGHRS, CDR2 YFSETQ. Trimming shortened V by 4 bases and J by 7 bases, and 15 bases separated the two germline ends. CDR3: CASSPSFQGNSPLHF. CDR3 nucleotides: TGCGCCAGCAGCCCCTCTTTCCAAGGGAATTCACCCCTCCACTTT.

The sample holds one count of this clonotype. This chain joins TRBV3-1 and TRBJ1-2; 11 positions match TRBD1. V dropped 4 bases and J dropped 4; count of bases not matched to a gene: 5. CDR1 and CDR2 (germline): LGHDT, YNNKEL (reference sequence). The CDR3 is 15 residues long. Here the CDR3 DNA reads TGTGCCAGCAGCCGAGGGACAGGGGGTCCCTATGGCTACACCTTC. Amino acid sequence: CASSRGTGGPYGYTF.

The chain combines TRBV28 with TRBJ2-7; 12 bases align to TRBD2. Per the germline V gene, CDR1 is MDHEN and CDR2 is SYDVKM. Unmatched junction bases numbered 12, after V lost 4 bases and J lost 2 bases. This CDR3 is built from 18 residues. The chain's CDR3 is CASSSLGTSGYTPYEQYF. The CDR3 DNA is TGTGCCAGCAGTTCGCTAGGGACTAGCGGGTATACTCCCTACGAGCAGTACTTC.

This clonotype was picked up many times. The V gene is TRBV6-1, the J gene TRBJ2-1; tentatively, D is TRBD2 (7 bases). Trimming took 5 bases from V and 6 from J, leaving 20 bases between them. Germline V lookup: CDR1 MNHNS, CDR2 SASEGT. The CDR3 sequence is 16 residues long. The CDR3 loop is CASSTTGLGLSNEQFF. As DNA, the CDR3 is TGTGCCAGCAGTACGACAGGACTAGGGTTAAGCAATGAGCAGTTCTTC.

The chain combines TRBV18 with TRBJ2-1; maybe TRBD1 (6 bases). The V end was cut by 6 bases, the J end by 0 bases, with 12 bases between. Germline CDR1 KGHSH, CDR2 LQKENI. CDR3 length: 15 amino acids. The CDR3 bases are TGTGCCAGCTCGCGCAGGGGCACCTCCTACAATGAGCAGTTCTTC. Protein product: CASSRRGTSYNEQFF.

This clonotype was found many times. The V and J genes are TRBV28 and TRBJ2-7; the match to TRBD2 covers 9 bases. The V gene end was trimmed by 3 bases and the J gene end by 2 bases; junction bases not matched to a gene: 5. Per the germline V gene, CDR1 is MDHEN and CDR2 is SYDVKM. The CDR3 contains 15 residues. In DNA, the CDR3 is TGTGCCAGCAGTTTCACTAGCGGGCCTACCTACGAGCAGTACTTC. This encodes CASSFTSGPTYEQYF.